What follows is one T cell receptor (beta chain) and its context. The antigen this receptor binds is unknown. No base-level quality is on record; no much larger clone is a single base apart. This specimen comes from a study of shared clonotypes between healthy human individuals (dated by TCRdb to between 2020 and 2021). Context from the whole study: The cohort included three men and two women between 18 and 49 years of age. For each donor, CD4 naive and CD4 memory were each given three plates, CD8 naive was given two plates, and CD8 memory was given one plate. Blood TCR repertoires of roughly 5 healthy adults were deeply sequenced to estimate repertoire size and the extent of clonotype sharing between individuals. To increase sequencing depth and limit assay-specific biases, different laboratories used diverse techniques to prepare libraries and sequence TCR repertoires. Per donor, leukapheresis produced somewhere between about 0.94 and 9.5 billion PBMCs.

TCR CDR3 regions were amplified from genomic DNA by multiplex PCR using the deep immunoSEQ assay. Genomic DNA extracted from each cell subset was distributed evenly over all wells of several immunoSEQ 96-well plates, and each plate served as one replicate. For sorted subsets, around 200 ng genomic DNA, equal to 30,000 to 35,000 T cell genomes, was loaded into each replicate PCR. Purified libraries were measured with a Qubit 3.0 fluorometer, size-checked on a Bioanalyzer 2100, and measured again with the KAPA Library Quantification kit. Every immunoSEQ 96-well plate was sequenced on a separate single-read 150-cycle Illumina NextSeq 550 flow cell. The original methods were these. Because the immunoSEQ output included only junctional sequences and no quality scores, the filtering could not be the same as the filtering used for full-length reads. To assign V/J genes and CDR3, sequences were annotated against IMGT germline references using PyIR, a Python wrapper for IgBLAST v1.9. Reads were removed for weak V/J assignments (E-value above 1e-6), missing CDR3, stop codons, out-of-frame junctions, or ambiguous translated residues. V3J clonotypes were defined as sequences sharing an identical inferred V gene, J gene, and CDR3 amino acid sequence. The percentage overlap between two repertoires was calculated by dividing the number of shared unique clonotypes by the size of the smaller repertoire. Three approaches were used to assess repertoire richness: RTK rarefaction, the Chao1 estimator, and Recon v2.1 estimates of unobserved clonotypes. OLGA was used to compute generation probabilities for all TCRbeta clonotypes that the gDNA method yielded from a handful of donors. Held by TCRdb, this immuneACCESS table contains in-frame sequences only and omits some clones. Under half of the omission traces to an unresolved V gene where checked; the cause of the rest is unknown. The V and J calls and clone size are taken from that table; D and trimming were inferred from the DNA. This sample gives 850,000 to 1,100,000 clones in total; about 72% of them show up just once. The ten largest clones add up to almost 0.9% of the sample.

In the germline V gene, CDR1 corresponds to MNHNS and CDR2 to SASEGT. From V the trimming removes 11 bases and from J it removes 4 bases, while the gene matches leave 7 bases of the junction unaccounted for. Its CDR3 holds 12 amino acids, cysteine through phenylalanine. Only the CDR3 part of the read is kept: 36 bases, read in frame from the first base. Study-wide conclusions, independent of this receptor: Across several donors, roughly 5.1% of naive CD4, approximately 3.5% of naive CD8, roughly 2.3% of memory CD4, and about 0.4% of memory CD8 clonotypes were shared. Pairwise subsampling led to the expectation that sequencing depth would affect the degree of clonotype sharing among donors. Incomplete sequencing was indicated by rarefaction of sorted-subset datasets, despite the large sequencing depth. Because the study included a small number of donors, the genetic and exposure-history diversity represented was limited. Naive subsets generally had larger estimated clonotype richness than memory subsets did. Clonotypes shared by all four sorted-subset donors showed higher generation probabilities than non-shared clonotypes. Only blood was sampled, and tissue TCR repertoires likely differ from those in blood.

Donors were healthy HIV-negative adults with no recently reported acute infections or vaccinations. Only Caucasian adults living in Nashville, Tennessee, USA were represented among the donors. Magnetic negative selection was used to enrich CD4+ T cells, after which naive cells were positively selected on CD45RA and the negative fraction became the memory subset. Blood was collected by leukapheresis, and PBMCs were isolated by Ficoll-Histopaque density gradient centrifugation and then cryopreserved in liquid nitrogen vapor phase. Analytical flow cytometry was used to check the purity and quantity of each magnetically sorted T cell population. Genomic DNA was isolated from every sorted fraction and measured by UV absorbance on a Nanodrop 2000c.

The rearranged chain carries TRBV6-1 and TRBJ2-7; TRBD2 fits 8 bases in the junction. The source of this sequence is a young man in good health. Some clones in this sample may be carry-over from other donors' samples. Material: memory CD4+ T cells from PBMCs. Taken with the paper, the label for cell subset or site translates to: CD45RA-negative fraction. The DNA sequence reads TGTGCCCGGGCGGGGGGACCGTACGAGCAGTACTTC. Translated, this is CARAGGPYEQYF.